These 7 T cell receptor beta chains originate from one sample sequenced in a study of T-cell reconstitution after alpha-beta-depleted transplantation in children. For TCRbeta, the library was prepared with unique molecular identifiers. TCRdb processed the PCR reads anew with MiXCR; each CDR3 protein has one entry. The sample lists under 450,000 distinct CDR3 sequences; roughly 16% were seen once. The specimen comprised PBMCs, mostly from graft donor cells, sampled 360 days after TCRalphabeta/CD19-depleted stem cell transplant. Receptors were obtained from a boy in the first two years of life who had a stem cell transplant for Wiskott-Aldrich syndrome, so the T cells may come from the graft donor.

This clonotype was counted between two and nine times. The chain links TRBV7-9 to TRBJ2-1; D might be TRBD2 (6 bases). Per the germline V gene, CDR1 is SEHNR and CDR2 is FQNEAQ (reference sequence). This CDR3 is built from 16 residues. V was trimmed by 2 bases and J by 6 bases, leaving 17 bases between them. The CDR3 sequence: CASSLSGVSIFNEQFF. CDR3 nucleotides: TGTGCCAGCAGCTTATCGGGGGTTTCGATCTTCAATGAGCAGTTCTTC. Together with reference TRBV7-9 and TRBJ2-1, the CDR3 gives the full variable domain: DTGVSQNPRHKITKRGQNVTFRCDPISEHNRLYWYRQTLGQGPEFLTYFQNEAQLEKSRLLSDRFSAERPKGSFSTLEIQRTEQGDSAMYLCASSLSGVSIFNEQFFGPGTRLTVL.

This clonotype was seen only a few times. The V and J genes are TRBV12-3 or TRBV12-4 and TRBJ2-4; a weak D match, TRBD1 (5 bases). This CDR3 spans 17 amino acids. The V end lost 1 base, the J end lost 1 base, and 14 bases lay between the germline ends. CDR3: CASSLGQGKGAKNIQYF. CDR3 sequence (DNA): TGTGCCAGCAGTTTAGGGCAGGGAAAAGGGGCCAAAAACATTCAGTACTTC.

The chain joins TRBV29-1 to TRBJ1-2, with unresolved D. V was shortened by 0 bases and J by 4 bases, with 15 bases between the two germline ends. Per germline, CDR1 SQVTM and CDR2 ANQGSEA. The CDR3 has 15 residues. This CDR3 reads CSVEDRGESIYGYTF. The CDR3 DNA follows: TGCAGCGTTGAAGATCGTGGCGAATCTATCTATGGCTACACCTTC.

This clonotype was observed many times. The chain joins TRBV3-1 to TRBJ1-4, with D maybe TRBD1 (6 bases). Germline V CDR1 and CDR2: LGHDT, YNNKEL (reference sequence). The CDR3 extends over 15 amino acids. With 3 bases removed from V and 7 bases from J, the gap between germline ends came to 15 bases. This chain's CDR3 is CASSHPSQGGEKLFF. CDR3 sequence (DNA): TGTGCCAGCAGCCATCCATCACAGGGTGGTGAAAAACTGTTTTTT.

The chain combines TRBV12-3 or TRBV12-4 with TRBJ2-7, with 14 bases fitting TRBD2. There are 19 residues in the CDR3. The V and J ends lost 2 bases and 2 bases, in that order; junction bases with no gene match: 11. The CDR3 sequence is CASSLRVGTSGRKAYEQYF. Written as DNA, the CDR3 is TGTGCCAGCAGTTTAAGGGTGGGGACTAGCGGGAGAAAGGCCTACGAGCAGTACTTC.

A few counts support this clonotype. J is TRBJ1-2 and V is TRBV10-3, with 7 bases fitting TRBD1. CDR1 and CDR2 from the germline V gene are ENHRY and SYGVKD. The CDR3 has 14 residues. The V and J ends lost 10 bases and 4 bases, in that order; junction bases with no gene match: 12. The CDR3 loop is CATGGDSELYGYTF. The CDR3 region has the DNA TGTGCCACTGGTGGGGACAGCGAACTCTATGGCTACACCTTC.

The chain couples TRBV6-2 or TRBV6-3 to TRBJ2-4; the D gene could be TRBD1 or TRBD2 (5 bases each). Germline V gives CDR1 MNHEY, CDR2 SVGEGT. Trimming shortened V by 2 bases and J by 0 bases, and 11 bases separated the two germline ends. CDR3 length: 16 residues. CDR3 bases: TGTGCCAGCAGTTACCCAGGGACCGTAGCCAAAAACATTCAGTACTTC. It is translated as CASSYPGTVAKNIQYF.